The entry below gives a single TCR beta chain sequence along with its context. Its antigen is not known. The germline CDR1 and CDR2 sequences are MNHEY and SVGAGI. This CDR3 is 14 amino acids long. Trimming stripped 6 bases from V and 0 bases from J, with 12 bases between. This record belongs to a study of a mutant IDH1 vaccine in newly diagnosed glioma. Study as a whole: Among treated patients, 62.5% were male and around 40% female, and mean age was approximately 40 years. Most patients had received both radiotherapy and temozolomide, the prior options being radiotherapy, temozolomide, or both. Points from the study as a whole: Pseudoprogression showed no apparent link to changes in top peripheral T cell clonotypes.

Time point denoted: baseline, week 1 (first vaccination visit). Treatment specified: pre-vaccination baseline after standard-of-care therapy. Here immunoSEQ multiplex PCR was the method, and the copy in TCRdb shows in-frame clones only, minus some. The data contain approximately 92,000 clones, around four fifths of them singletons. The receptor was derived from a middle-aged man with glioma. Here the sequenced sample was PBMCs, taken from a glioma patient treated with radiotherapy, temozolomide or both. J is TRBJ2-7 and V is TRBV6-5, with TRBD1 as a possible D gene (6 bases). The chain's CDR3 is CASRRTGLSYEQYF. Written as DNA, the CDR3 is TGTGCCAGCAGGCGAACAGGGCTCTCCTACGAGCAGTACTTC.